The sample holds a few counts of the clone carrying this T cell receptor beta chain. Its antigen remains unknown. The planned depth of sequencing spanned 1 in 200,000 to 1 in 1 million T cells. Method: immunoSEQ multiplex PCR; TCRdb's copy keeps in-frame clones and lacks some. Among approximately 350,000 clones listed, 67% were seen once. These data originate in a study of cytotoxic CD8 clonotypes in ibrutinib-treated CLL. Across the study: Of the patients, under 13 were relapsed/refractory, roughly 15 treatment-naive and 17 to 18 IGHV unmutated.

Study-level findings and limits: At progression, clonality fell back toward baseline after rising at ibrutinib response. Public clonotypes, rarely seen, contracted or held steady on treatment.

V trimming: 3 bases; J trimming: 0 bases; junction bases outside the gene matches: 8. This CDR3 contains 17 residues. Germline V gene sequence: CDR1 SGHKS, CDR2 YYEKEE (reference sequence). The source was PBMCs, collected after 36 months of ibrutinib treatment. V gene TRBV5-5 combines with J gene TRBJ2-2; TRBD2 agrees at 7 bases. The receptor comes from a human donor with chronic lymphocytic leukemia. CDR3 coding DNA: TGTGCCAGCAGCTCCGGGACTAAGGGAACGAACACCGGGGAGCTGTTTTTT. Its protein is CASSSGTKGTNTGELFF.